The T cell receptor beta chain under discussion was sequenced for a study of T cells in Graves' hyperthyroidism and ophthalmopathy. Study-wide results and caveats: Most thyroid-expanded clonotypes above 0.001 were also found in blood.

With a duration under 2 months, the hyperthyroidism was newly diagnosed in patients aged 18 to 65. Patients having uncontrolled infection, another autoimmune disease, pregnancy or lactation were not included. Diagnosis relied on clinical symptoms, serum thyroxine and TRAb, thyroid ultrasound and orbital computed tomography. Germline loops: CDR1 KGHDR, CDR2 SFDVKD. CDR3 size: 14 residues. The junction had 8 bases not matched to a gene; V was cut back by 9 bases and J by 4 bases. Worth noting for this clonotype: What it recognizes is unknown.

Amplification yielded TCR beta CDR3 regions, with RNA transcripts as the source. When the TCR CDR3 underwent first-round RT-PCR, the HTBI primer set was used. TCRdb re-analysed the multiplex PCR reads in MiXCR, keeping a single row per CDR3 protein. The sample lists hundreds of thousands of distinct CDR3 sequences, around 46% occurring once. The TCR comes from a woman aged 18-35 years with Graves' hyperthyroidism. The chain couples TRBV24-1 to TRBJ1-5; 7 bases line up with TRBD1. The sequencing input was peripheral blood or thyroid tissue (not recorded which). CDR3 sequence: CATRSARGNQPQHF. The CDR3 DNA reads TGTGCCACCCGGTCGGCCAGGGGGAATCAGCCCCAGCATTTT.